This T cell receptor (beta chain) was identified during a study of identical twins. The cDNA had a unique molecular identifier and a template-switch universal primer site. TCRdb analysed the 5' RACE reads with MiXCR anew, one entry per CDR3 protein. The sample has approximately 620,000 distinct CDR3 sequences; less than 10% are singletons. The same sample was also studied in work on yellow fever vaccine responses in identical twins.

This sequence originates from a woman aged 18-29 years in good health. Sequenced material: PBMCs.

In nucleotides, the CDR3 is TGTGCCAGCAGCTTCTCGTCTACAGGTAGCTACGAGCAGTACTTC. Translation: CASSFSSTGSYEQYF. The rearrangement uses TRBV7-2 and TRBJ2-7; D may be TRBD1 (5 bases). This CDR3 region has 15 residues. Germline V CDR1 and CDR2: SGHTA, FQGNSA. Trimming took off 3 bases at V and 3 bases at J, with 15 bases between the two ends.